Below, 29 T cell receptor beta chains from the same sample are listed, as sequenced in a study of radiation and T cells in renal cell carcinoma. Time point of the sample: baseline pretreatment blood. Treatment meaning: 15 Gy SBRT to primary tumor, nephrectomy 4 weeks later. The method was immunoSEQ multiplex PCR; TCRdb's version includes in-frame clones alone and lacks a portion of them. Of more than 20,000 clones detected, over 70% appear once; the ten largest clones hold 35% to 45%. Source: blood, taken from a patient whose treatment included radiotherapy and nephrectomy. The receptors come from a man aged 60 to 69 with renal cell carcinoma.

The V call is TRBV6-5, the J call TRBJ1-4; D uncertain. V was pared by 0 bases and J by 12 bases, with 14 bases between. This CDR3 is 14 amino acids long. Germline loops: CDR1 MNHEY, CDR2 SVGAGI. This chain's CDR3 is CASSYSSAPEELFF. CDR3 in DNA: TGTGCCAGCAGTTACTCGTCAGCACCTGAGGAACTGTTTTTT.

The chain joins TRBV29-1 to TRBJ2-3; D gene uncertain. This CDR3 has 12 residues. Germline V gene sequence: CDR1 SQVTM, CDR2 ANQGSEA. The V end was cut by 3 bases, the J end by 4 bases, with 8 bases between. The CDR3: CSVEERPDTQYF. The DNA of the CDR3 is TGCAGCGTTGAGGAAAGGCCAGATACGCAGTATTTT.

The table lists this clone with a count of one. The chain uses TRBV6-1 and TRBJ2-2; D is unclear. Trimming took 1 base from V and 9 from J, leaving 9 bases between them. The CDR3 loop spans 13 amino acids. From germline, CDR1 is MNHNS and CDR2 SASEGT. Here the CDR3 reads CASSEGVARELFF. The CDR3 DNA reads TGTGCCAGCAGTGAAGGGGTCGCCCGGGAGCTGTTTTTT.

The gene calls are TRBV6-1 and TRBJ2-7; D remains ambiguous. Germline-derived CDR1 and CDR2 are MNHNS and SASEGT. CDR3 length equals 13 residues. V was trimmed by 1 base and J by 2 bases, leaving 6 bases between them. The CDR3 sequence: CASSEGWAYEQYF. The CDR3 coding sequence is TGTGCCAGCAGTGAAGGCTGGGCCTACGAGCAGTACTTC.

The chain joins TRBV30 to TRBJ1-3; no clear D gene. The germline CDR1 and CDR2 sequences are GTSNPN and SVGIG (reference sequence). Between the trimmed V and J ends, which lost 0 bases and 8 bases, there was a span of 5 bases. The CDR3 length is 11 residues. This CDR3 is CAWSVLYTIYF. The CDR3 DNA is TGTGCCTGGAGTGTACTGTACACCATATATTTT.

This clone was observed a single time. The V call is TRBV7-2, the J call TRBJ2-1; no clear D gene. The V gene lost 1 base and the J gene lost 0 bases, with 4 bases spanning the gap. This CDR3 is 14 amino acids long. Germline CDR1 reads SGHTA; CDR2 reads FQGNSA. The CDR3 is CASSLGYSYNEQFF. DNA for the CDR3: TGTGCCAGCAGCTTAGGCTACTCCTACAATGAGCAGTTCTTC.

The CDR3: CASRMGGIEQYF. CDR3 DNA sequence: TGTGCCAGCAGGATGGGTGGGATCGAGCAGTACTTC. V is TRBV2 and J is TRBJ2-5; D not resolved. The J call may not be correct, given that the DNA end is closer to TRBJ2-7. Germline V gives CDR1 SNHLY, CDR2 FYNNEI. The CDR3 contains 12 residues.

The V and J genes are TRBV29-1 and TRBJ2-2; D remains ambiguous. Trimming took 5 bases from V and 5 from J, leaving 12 bases between them. Germline V CDR1 and CDR2: SQVTM, ANQGSEA. The CDR3 spans 13 residues. CDR3 coding DNA: TGCAGCGTTCGTGACCCTAGGACCGGGGAGCTGTTTTTT. It is translated as CSVRDPRTGELFF.

V usage is TRBV4-3 and J usage is TRBJ1-6; D not certain. The germline V gene encodes CDR1 LGHNA and CDR2 YSLEER. Trimming took off 3 bases at V and 9 bases at J, with 9 bases between the two ends. The CDR3 spans 13 residues. The CDR3 here is CASSHTWSSPLHF. The CDR3 DNA follows: TGCGCCAGCAGCCACACCTGGAGTTCACCCCTCCACTTT.

The J gene is TRBJ2-5, the V gene TRBV5-6, with no clear D. In germline, CDR1 is SGHDT, CDR2 YYEEEE. This CDR3 is 12 amino acids long. Deletions cut 4 bases from V and 0 bases from J, with 4 bases between. The CDR3 DNA reads TGTGCCAGCAGCACAAACCAAGAGACCCAGTACTTC. The encoded protein is CASSTNQETQYF.

V and J are TRBV11-2 and TRBJ2-5; 8 nucleotides agree with TRBD2. The germline V gene encodes CDR1 SGHAT and CDR2 FQNNGV. V lost 5 bases to trimming and J lost 10 bases; unmatched junction nucleotides: 3. The CDR3 is 11 residues long. CDR3 loop: CASSPGGDQYF. CDR3 bases: TGTGCCAGCAGCCCGGGAGGGGACCAGTACTTC.

CDR3 DNA: TGTGCCTGGACGATTGGTTACGAGCAGTACTTC. Translated: CAWTIGYEQYF. V and J are TRBV30 and TRBJ2-5; D unclear. The end of the DNA is better explained by TRBJ2-7, so the J call may be wrong. This CDR3 spans 11 amino acids. Germline CDR1 and CDR2: GTSNPN and SVGIG (reference sequence).

V gene TRBV5-1 combines with J gene TRBJ1-1, with 7 bases identical to TRBD1. This CDR3 region has 14 residues. The V segment lost 3 bases and the J segment 3 bases; nucleotides outside the gene matches: 5. Germline assignment: CDR1 SGHRS and CDR2 YFSETQ. The CDR3 here is CASSYQGDDTEAFF. CDR3 nucleotide sequence: TGCGCCAGCAGCTACCAGGGGGATGACACTGAAGCTTTCTTT.

V is TRBV2 and J is TRBJ1-6; D remains unclear. Trimming removed 7 bases from V and 4 bases from J, with 8 bases in between. The CDR3 sequence is 13 residues long. CDR1 is SNHLY and CDR2 is FYNNEI in the germline V gene. CDR3 residues: CASNGDYNSPLHF. DNA of the CDR3: TGTGCCAGCAACGGGGATTATAATTCACCCCTCCACTTT.

The chain carries TRBV7-6 and TRBJ2-5; 10 bases fit TRBD2. The junction had 5 bases not matched to a gene; V was cut back by 0 bases and J by 4 bases. This CDR3 region has 16 residues. Germline V gives CDR1 SGHVS, CDR2 FNYEAQ. DNA of the CDR3: TGTGCCAGCAGCTTAGCGCCCAGCGGGAGGGCAGAGACCCAGTACTTC. Its translation is CASSLAPSGRAETQYF.

The chain couples TRBV5-4 to TRBJ1-3; 7 nucleotides agree with TRBD1. V lost 1 base and J lost 4; bases outside the gene matches: 2. Germline V gives CDR1 SGHNT, CDR2 YYREEE (reference sequence). The CDR3 contains 14 residues. CDR3 DNA sequence: TGTGCCAGCAGCTTGACAGGGGACGGAAACACCATATATTTT. This encodes CASSLTGDGNTIYF.

This clone was recorded only once. The chain employs TRBV19 and TRBJ2-1; 13 bases are shared with TRBD2. The germline CDR1 and CDR2 sequences are LNHDA and SQIVND (reference sequence). After removal of 3 bases from V and 7 bases from J, the junction contained 15 bases not matched to a gene. This CDR3 comprises 19 residues. The CDR3 nucleotides are TGTGCCAGTAGTATTTTTGGGGATTTAGGGACTAGCGGGACGAATGAGCAGTTCTTC. This codes for CASSIFGDLGTSGTNEQFF.

The chain couples TRBV15 to TRBJ2-7, with D possibly TRBD2 on 6 matching bases. V was shortened by 0 bases and J by 6 bases, with 18 bases between the two germline ends. The CDR3 runs 16 residues. The germline V gene has CDR1 LNHNV and CDR2 YYDKDF (reference sequence). CDR3 region: CATSRDRSTSRGEQYF. CDR3 DNA sequence: TGTGCCACCAGCAGAGATCGATCCACCTCGCGGGGCGAGCAGTACTTC.

The genes are TRBV10-3 and TRBJ1-2; perhaps TRBD1 as D (6 bases). Germline V gene sequence: CDR1 ENHRY, CDR2 SYGVKD. V was trimmed by 10 bases and J by 0 bases, leaving 21 bases between them. The CDR3 length is 16 residues. CDR3 sequence reads: CATPVHPGATNYGYTF. CDR3 nucleotides: TGTGCCACTCCTGTTCACCCGGGGGCGACTAACTATGGCTACACCTTC.

The rearrangement uses TRBV6-1 and TRBJ2-5, with 11 positions matching TRBD2. Losses at the gene ends were 1 base for V and 3 bases for J; bases not matched to a gene: 7. The CDR3 totals 17 residues. CDR1 and CDR2 from the germline V gene are MNHNS and SASEGT. The CDR3 coding sequence is TGTGCCAGCAGTGAAGTAACTAGCGGGAGCTCGAAAGAGACCCAGTACTTC. It yields the protein CASSEVTSGSSKETQYF.

The chain couples TRBV15 to TRBJ2-7; TRBD1 might be the D (5 bases). The CDR3 consists of 16 residues. V was trimmed by 0 bases and J by 6 bases, leaving 18 bases between them. CDR1 is LNHNV and CDR2 is YYDKDF in the germline V gene (reference sequence). CDR3 loop: CATSRDRWGPSAEQYF. In nucleotides, the CDR3 is TGTGCCACCAGCAGAGATCGATGGGGCCCCTCGGCCGAGCAGTACTTC.

This clone occurred a few times. This chain connects TRBV6-4 to TRBJ2-2; 8 bases agree with TRBD1. V lost 8 bases, J lost 1 base, and 3 bases stayed unmatched. There are 14 residues in the CDR3. Germline CDR1 reads MRHNA; CDR2 reads SNTAGT. CDR3 coding DNA: TGTGCCAGCCCCGGGACAGGGAACACCGGGGAGCTGTTTTTT. This translates into CASPGTGNTGELFF.

The rearrangement uses TRBV4-1 and TRBJ2-7, with D perhaps matching TRBD2 (6 bases). V was shortened by 3 bases and J by 3 bases, with 15 bases between the two germline ends. This CDR3 is built from 15 residues. Per the germline V gene, CDR1 is MGHRA and CDR2 is YSYEKL. CDR3 sequence (DNA): TGCGCCAGCAGCCATCGGGACTGGTCCGGCTACGAGCAGTACTTC. Translating it yields CASSHRDWSGYEQYF.

The chain has TRBV20-1 and TRBJ1-2, with 10 bases identical to TRBD1. The CDR3 is 11 amino acids. V was clipped by 5 bases and J by 6 bases; unmatched bases: 0. Looked up from germline, CDR1 is DFQATT and CDR2 is SNEGSKA (reference sequence). The CDR3 DNA reads TGCAGTGCTGGACAGGGGGATGGCTACACCTTC. Its translation is CSAGQGDGYTF.

J is TRBJ1-1 and V is TRBV14; no clear D gene. The germline V gene encodes CDR1 SGHDN and CDR2 FVKESK. Trimming removed 3 bases at V and 0 bases at J, with 14 bases between. The CDR3 extends over 16 amino acids. The CDR3: CASSQGSRILNTEAFF. As DNA, the CDR3 is TGTGCCAGCAGCCAGGGGTCCCGCATACTGAACACTGAAGCTTTCTTT.

The rearrangement joins TRBV5-1 to TRBJ2-3, with D perhaps TRBD1 (6 bases). Between the trimmed V and J ends, which lost 0 bases and 0 bases, there was a span of 11 bases. CDR1 is SGHRS and CDR2 is YFSETQ in the germline V gene. The CDR3 is 16 residues long. The CDR3, as DNA: TGCGCCAGCAGCTTGGCGACAGGAGCTAGCACAGATACGCAGTATTTT. Protein: CASSLATGASTDTQYF.

This clone was observed once. V is TRBV27 and J is TRBJ1-1; 9 positions match TRBD1. The CDR3 runs 13 residues. The V gene's germline CDR1 is MNHEY and CDR2 SMNVEV (reference sequence). V lost 6 bases and J lost 8; bases outside the gene matches: 7. This chain's CDR3 is CASSRQGGGEAFF. The CDR3 nucleotides read TGTGCCAGCAGCCGACAGGGGGGGGGCGAAGCTTTCTTT.

The chain employs TRBV19 and TRBJ2-2; D perhaps matches TRBD1 (6 bases). CDR1 LNHDA and CDR2 SQIVND come from the germline V gene (reference sequence). The germline V and J ends were trimmed by 5 bases and 6 bases, with 16 bases remaining between them. This CDR3 region has 15 residues. This CDR3 reads CASSEQGFSAGELFF. CDR3 DNA: TGTGCCAGTAGTGAACAGGGTTTTTCGGCCGGGGAGCTGTTTTTT.

The chain links TRBV28 to TRBJ1-5, with 7 bases aligning to TRBD1. J lost 2 bases, V lost 5 bases, and 6 bases had no gene match. The length of the CDR3 is 15 residues. CDR1 is MDHEN and CDR2 is SYDVKM in the germline V gene. CDR3 protein: CASSTTGLRNQPQHF. CDR3 sequence (DNA): TGTGCCAGCAGTACGACAGGGTTACGCAATCAGCCCCAGCATTTT.